This T cell receptor beta chain was captured in a study of blood T cell repertoires in COVID-19. The data were produced by immunoSEQ multiplex PCR, yet TCRdb's version contains in-frame clones alone and is incomplete. The sample holds some 150,000 clones, roughly 90% seen once. Sequenced material: peripheral blood. This receptor was taken from a man aged 55 to 70 with acute or convalescent COVID-19.

The CDR3 nucleotides read TGTGCCAGCAGTGAACCGACAGGGGGCGGTCGTTCTGGCTACACCTTC. Translation gives CASSEPTGGGRSGYTF. This rearrangement joins TRBV2 to TRBJ1-2; 10 bases fit TRBD1. CDR1 is SNHLY and CDR2 is FYNNEI in the germline V gene. The CDR3 is made up of 16 amino acids. V trimming: 2 bases; J trimming: 7 bases; junction bases outside the gene matches: 10.